This paragraph reports one T cell receptor (beta chain). The antigen it recognizes is unknown. Per-nucleotide qualities are absent, and no much larger clonotype sits a single base away. What this sample's time point label stands for: less than 30 months on ibrutinib. For TCR beta library preparation, 1.5 to 2 micrograms of genomic DNA were isolated from cryopreserved PBMCs. Longitudinal blood samples from CLL patients on ibrutinib monotherapy underwent high-throughput TCR beta sequencing. The patients took part in an open-label, single-center phase 2 trial of ibrutinib monotherapy. These data originate in a study of cytotoxic CD8 clonotypes in ibrutinib-treated CLL (dated by TCRdb to about 2021). Looking at the study overall: The cohort had around twelve relapsed/refractory and about 15 treatment-naive patients; around 17 were IGHV unmutated. Responses were partial in around 24 patients and complete in 2; after median around 68 months follow-up, 14 stayed in remission and about twelve progressed. The response samples were drawn at a median of around eleven months into treatment, with a range of roughly 6 to 36 months. Samples averaged about 260,000 productive templates and some 91,000 productive rearrangements. Of the 90 or so people in the trial, around 26 had longitudinal samples available. Cryopreserved peripheral blood mononuclear cells were collected before treatment, at response, and at either disease progression or sustained remission. Every sample from remission and from progressive disease was obtained while the patients were still on ibrutinib. Overall results and qualifications from the work: Public clonotypes were rare and either contracted or stayed stable during treatment, and the rise in clonality at ibrutinib response reflected the expansion of private clonotypes. Sampling times were not matched between patients in sustained remission and patients whose disease was progressing, and lymph node repertoires were not examined. At ibrutinib response clonality went up, during sustained remission it held steady, and at progression it dropped back toward baseline. At baseline, clonality was higher than in age-matched healthy donors and showed a strong correlation with circulating CD8+ T-cell counts.

The goal of deep resolution MiSeq sequencing was a depth between 1 in 1 million and 1 in 200,000 T cells, and coverage averaged 10x per clonotype. The immunoSEQ hsTCRB Kit was used to generate TCR beta libraries. The source study handled its data this way. Data were analyzed with ImmunoSEQ Data Assistant and ImmunoSEQ Analyzer, with V, D and J genes assigned per IMGT definitions. Clonality, which ranges from 0 to 1, was calculated by subtracting the normalized Shannon entropy of productive rearrangement frequencies from one. Public clonotype analysis was restricted to overrepresented clonotypes comprising at least 0.05% of each patient's repertoire. About a dozen repertoires from age-matched healthy donors, obtained from immuneACCESS, served as clonality controls. TCRdb mirrors the immuneACCESS table, restricted to in-frame sequences. Some clones are absent from its copies; in checked studies, under half trace to an unresolved V gene, and the reason for the others is unknown. V and J calls and clone size are given by that table; D and trimming were obtained from the DNA. This sample comprises under 300,000 clones, roughly 70% of them detected only once. Of the sample, 15% is held by the ten largest clones.

From the cysteine up to the phenylalanine, the CDR3 has a length of 16 residues. Only the CDR3 DNA is retained, 48 bases long and in frame from the first base. CDR1 and CDR2 are drawn from the germline V gene: SGHTA, FQGTGA. From V the trimming removes 3 bases and from J it removes 1 base, while the gene matches leave 6 bases of the junction unaccounted for. The material sequenced was PBMCs, taken after 24 months of ibrutinib treatment. This sequence originates from a human donor with chronic lymphocytic leukemia. The V gene is TRBV7-3 and the J gene is TRBJ2-1, and 7 junction bases match TRBD2. The CDR3 reads CASSFRFSGSYNEQFF. The nucleotide sequence reads as follows: TGTGCCAGCAGCTTCCGTTTTAGCGGGTCCTACAATGAGCAGTTCTTC. Supplemented by the reference TRBV7-3 and TRBJ2-1 proteins around the CDR3, the complete variable domain is GAGVSQTPSNKVTEKGKYVELRCDPISGHTALYWYRQSLGQGPEFLIYFQGTGAADDSGLPNDRFFAVRPEGSVSTLKIQRTERGDSAVYLCASSFRFSGSYNEQFFGPGTRLTVL.